This is a list of T cell receptor beta chains from one sample in a study of beta chain features in type 1 diabetes. This table comes from immunoSEQ multiplex PCR, and its TCRdb copy is limited to in-frame clones, with some not included. The sample lists about 740,000 clones; 13% were seen once. Sequencing was done on a sample of naive CD4+ T cells from blood. Receptor source: a young man with type 1 diabetes. CDR3s include the opening cysteine and the closing phenylalanine or tryptophan. D genes are given only for firm matches. Size is stated for part of the rows, as once, few or many counts, or as a class when the clone is expanded.

V gene	D gene	J gene	clone size	CDR3 protein	CDR3 DNA
TRBV4-1	-	TRBJ2-7	few	CASSQAGTVPAEQYF	TGCGCCAGCAGCCAAGCGGGGACTGTCCCCGCCGAGCAGTACTTC
TRBV29-1	-	TRBJ2-7	few	CSAADDDEQYF	TGCAGCGCCGCGGACGACGACGAGCAGTACTTC
TRBV18	TRBD2	TRBJ2-1	-	CASSHTRAGDEQFF	TGTGCCAGCTCACACACTAGGGCGGGGGATGAGCAGTTCTTC
TRBV4-2	-	TRBJ2-5	-	CASSQDPTRSETQYF	TGTGCCAGCAGCCAAGATCCGACCAGGTCGGAGACCCAGTACTTC
TRBV9	TRBD2	TRBJ2-5	few	CASSPSPGTSGSETQYF	TGTGCCAGCAGCCCTTCCCCCGGGACTAGCGGAAGTGAGACCCAGTACTTC
TRBV5-1	-	TRBJ1-2	-	CASSLEGANYGYTF	TGCGCCAGCAGCTTGGAGGGGGCTAACTATGGCTACACCTTC
TRBV5-1	-	TRBJ2-2	-	CASTGAGELFF	TGCGCCAGCACCGGGGCCGGGGAGCTGTTTTTT
TRBV10-3	-	TRBJ1-4	few	CAISDMTGSNEKLFF	TGTGCCATCAGTGATATGACAGGCTCTAATGAAAAACTGTTTTTT
TRBV28	TRBD1	TRBJ2-7	few	CASSPRQGRGSSYEQYF	TGTGCCAGCAGTCCGCGACAGGGGCGCGGCAGCTCCTACGAGCAGTACTTC
TRBV6-5	TRBD1	TRBJ2-7	few	CASGRQGTHEQYF	TGTGCCAGCGGAAGACAGGGGACCCACGAGCAGTACTTC
TRBV2	-	TRBJ1-1	-	CASMWTVEAFF	TGTGCCAGCATGTGGACAGTCGAAGCTTTCTTT
TRBV6-5	-	TRBJ2-4	few	CASTSQPRRPHF	TGTGCCAGCACGAGCCAACCTCGACGTCCCCACTTC
TRBV27	-	TRBJ1-4	few	CASSERTRPSAEKLFF	TGTGCCAGCAGTGAAAGGACAAGACCTTCAGCTGAAAAACTGTTTTTT
TRBV19	-	TRBJ2-7	-	CASSIAPTGDEQYF	TGTGCCAGTAGTATAGCTCCGACAGGTGACGAGCAGTACTTC
TRBV30	-	TRBJ2-5	-	CAWRRNPQETQYF	TGTGCCTGGAGAAGGAATCCCCAAGAGACCCAGTACTTC
TRBV7-9	-	TRBJ1-4	-	CASSHQGYGEKLFF	TGTGCCAGCAGCCATCAGGGCTACGGAGAAAAACTGTTTTTT
TRBV19	TRBD1	TRBJ1-5	-	CASTIGQGGQPQHF	TGTGCCAGTACCATAGGACAGGGAGGTCAGCCCCAGCATTTT
TRBV18	-	TRBJ2-1	-	CASSPPQGEQFF	TGTGCCAGCTCACCACCGCAGGGCGAGCAGTTCTTC
TRBV15	TRBD1	TRBJ1-2	-	CATSRVRDRRSYGYTF	TGTGCCACCAGCAGAGTCCGGGACAGGCGCTCCTATGGCTACACCTTC
TRBV18	-	TRBJ2-7	-	CASSFASNDEQYF	TGTGCCAGCTCCTTTGCCAGCAACGACGAGCAGTACTTC
TRBV6-5	-	TRBJ2-5	-	CASRRGVGGETQYF	TGTGCCAGCAGACGCGGGGTAGGGGGGGAGACCCAGTACTTC
TRBV6-5	TRBD1	TRBJ1-2	few	CASSSAPGQGHYGYTF	TGTGCCAGCAGTTCGGCCCCGGGACAGGGGCACTATGGCTACACCTTC
TRBV27	TRBD1	TRBJ2-7	-	CASSLHRPGQGAEQYF	TGTGCCAGCAGTTTACATAGGCCGGGACAGGGGGCCGAGCAGTACTTC
TRBV6-5	-	TRBJ2-6	-	CASVPSGANVLTF	TGTGCCAGCGTCCCCTCTGGGGCCAACGTCCTGACTTTC
TRBV7-9	TRBD1	TRBJ1-6	-	CASSTGQANSPLHF	TGTGCCAGCAGCACGGGACAGGCTAATTCACCCCTCCACTTT
TRBV12-5	-	TRBJ2-3	few	CASGGRTDTQYF	TGTGCTAGTGGGGGGAGGACAGATACGCAGTATTTT
TRBV2	TRBD1	TRBJ1-1	few	CASSEQGASTEAFF	TGTGCCAGCAGTGAGCAGGGGGCGAGTACTGAAGCTTTCTTT
TRBV30	TRBD1	TRBJ1-2	few	CAWSARGGPYTF	TGTGCCTGGAGTGCCAGGGGGGGACCCTACACCTTC
TRBV14	-	TRBJ2-4	-	CASSRHPPGLAKNIQYF	TGTGCCAGCAGCCGACATCCCCCAGGGCTAGCCAAAAACATTCAGTACTTC
TRBV27	-	TRBJ1-1	-	CASQSSGGTEAFF	TGTGCCAGCCAGTCCAGCGGGGGCACTGAAGCTTTCTTT
TRBV19	-	TRBJ1-4	few	CASSIGRADEKLFF	TGTGCCAGTAGTATCGGCAGGGCGGATGAAAAACTGTTTTTT
TRBV5-4	-	TRBJ1-6	-	CASSPKGVGPLHF	TGTGCCAGCAGTCCGAAGGGGGTTGGACCCCTCCACTTT
TRBV7-2	-	TRBJ1-5	few	CASSLGPGTNQPQHF	TGTGCCAGCAGCTTAGGTCCGGGTACCAATCAGCCCCAGCATTTT
TRBV9	-	TRBJ2-5	-	CASSLSTDMTPETQYF	TGTGCCAGCAGCCTAAGTACGGACATGACACCAGAGACCCAGTACTTC
TRBV19	-	TRBJ2-1	-	CASSIGDNEQFF	TGTGCCAGTAGTATTGGGGACAATGAGCAGTTCTTC
TRBV5-1	-	TRBJ1-4	few	CASSREATNEKLFF	TGCGCCAGCAGCCGGGAGGCAACTAATGAAAAACTGTTTTTT
TRBV5-4	-	TRBJ1-2	-	CASSAPEGSGYTF	TGTGCCAGCAGCGCCCCAGAGGGTTCTGGCTACACCTTC
TRBV28	-	TRBJ1-1	few	CASTLVPGEAFF	TGTGCCAGCACCCTAGTACCGGGGGAAGCTTTCTTT
TRBV7-9	-	TRBJ2-1	few	CASSLGRGEQFF	TGTGCCAGCAGCTTGGGACGGGGAGAGCAGTTCTTC
TRBV9	TRBD2	TRBJ2-7	few	CASSGSGASTYEQYF	TGTGCCAGCAGCGGGAGCGGGGCGTCAACCTACGAGCAGTACTTC
TRBV6-5	-	TRBJ1-1	few	CASSYSGGTEAFF	TGTGCCAGCAGTTACTCAGGGGGCACTGAAGCTTTCTTT
TRBV4-1	-	TRBJ1-4	few	CASSHPSSEKLFF	TGCGCCAGCAGCCATCCCAGTAGTGAAAAACTGTTTTTT
TRBV25-1	-	TRBJ2-4	few	CASSEGGGGANIQYF	TGTGCCAGCAGTGAAGGGGGTGGGGGAGCAAACATTCAGTACTTC
TRBV5-4	TRBD1	TRBJ2-2	-	CASRPGQGVGTGELFF	TGTGCCAGCAGACCCGGACAGGGCGTGGGGACCGGGGAGCTGTTTTTT
TRBV30	-	TRBJ1-3	few	CAWSRGSGNTIYF	TGTGCCTGGAGCCGGGGGTCCGGAAACACCATATATTTT
TRBV5-1	TRBD1	TRBJ1-5	few	CASSLGQGINQPQHF	TGCGCCAGCAGCTTGGGACAGGGAATCAATCAGCCCCAGCATTTT
TRBV5-6	-	TRBJ1-4	-	CASSLVGVRIREEKLFF	TGTGCCAGCAGCTTGGTTGGTGTTCGCATACGGGAGGAAAAACTGTTTTTT
TRBV29-1	-	TRBJ1-1	-	CSVVRQMNTEAFF	TGCAGCGTTGTTCGACAGATGAACACTGAAGCTTTCTTT
TRBV28	TRBD1	TRBJ2-6	-	CASSQGGPGANVLTF	TGTGCCAGCAGTCAAGGGGGCCCTGGGGCCAACGTCCTGACTTTC
TRBV18	-	TRBJ2-3	-	CASSLADLGTDTQYF	TGTGCCAGCTCATTAGCGGACCTCGGCACAGATACGCAGTATTTT
TRBV4-1	-	TRBJ1-2	-	CASSQVNRGDYGYTF	TGCGCCAGCAGCCAAGTCAATAGGGGTGACTATGGCTACACCTTC
TRBV14	TRBD1	TRBJ2-1	few	CASSPYLGTVRGNEQFF	TGTGCCAGCAGCCCTTACCTAGGGACAGTAAGAGGAAATGAGCAGTTCTTC
TRBV9	-	TRBJ2-7	few	CASSVSPAREYEQYF	TGTGCCAGCAGCGTCTCCCCCGCGCGCGAATACGAGCAGTACTTC
TRBV30	-	TRBJ2-5	-	CAWSSGETQYF	TGTGCCTGGTCCTCCGGGGAGACCCAGTACTTC
TRBV30	-	TRBJ1-2	-	CAWSGGPYGYTF	TGTGCCTGGAGTGGAGGGCCCTATGGCTACACCTTC